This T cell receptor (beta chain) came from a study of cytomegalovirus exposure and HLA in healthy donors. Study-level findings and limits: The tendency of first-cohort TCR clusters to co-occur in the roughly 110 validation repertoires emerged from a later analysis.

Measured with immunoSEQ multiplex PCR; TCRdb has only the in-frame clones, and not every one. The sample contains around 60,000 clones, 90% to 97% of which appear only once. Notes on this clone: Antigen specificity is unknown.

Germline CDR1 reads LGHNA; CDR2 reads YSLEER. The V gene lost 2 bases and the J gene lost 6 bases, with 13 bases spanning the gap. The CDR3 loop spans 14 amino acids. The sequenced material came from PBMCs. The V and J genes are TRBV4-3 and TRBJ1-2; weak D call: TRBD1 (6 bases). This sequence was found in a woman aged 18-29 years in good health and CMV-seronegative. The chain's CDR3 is CASSQSTGINGYTF. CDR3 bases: TGCGCCAGCAGCCAATCTACAGGGATCAATGGCTACACCTTC.